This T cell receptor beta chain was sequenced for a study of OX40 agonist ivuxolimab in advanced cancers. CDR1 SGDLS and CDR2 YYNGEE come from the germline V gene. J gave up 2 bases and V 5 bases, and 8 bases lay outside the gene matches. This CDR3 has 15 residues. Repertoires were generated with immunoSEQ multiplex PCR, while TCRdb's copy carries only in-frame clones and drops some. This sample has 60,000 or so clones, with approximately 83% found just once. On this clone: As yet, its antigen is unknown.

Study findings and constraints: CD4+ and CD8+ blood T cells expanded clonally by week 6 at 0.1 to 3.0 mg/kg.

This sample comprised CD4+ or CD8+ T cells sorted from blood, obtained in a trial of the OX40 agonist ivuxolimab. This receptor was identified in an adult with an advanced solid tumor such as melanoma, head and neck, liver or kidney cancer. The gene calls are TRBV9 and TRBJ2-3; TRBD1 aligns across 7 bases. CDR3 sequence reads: CASSYRGPHTDTQYF. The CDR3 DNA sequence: TGTGCCAGCAGTTACAGGGGACCCCACACAGATACGCAGTATTTT. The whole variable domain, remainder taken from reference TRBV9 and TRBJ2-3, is DSGVTQTPKHLITATGQRVTLRCSPRSGDLSVYWYQQSLDQGLQFLIQYYNGEERAKGNILERFSAQQFPDLHSELNLSSLELGDSALYFCASSYRGPHTDTQYFGPGTRLTVL.